These T cell receptor beta chains were read from a single sample in a study of T cell responses to AZD1222 COVID-19 vaccine. Sequencing used immunoSEQ multiplex PCR; TCRdb keeps in-frame clones, though not all of them. The data hold about 150,000 clones, with roughly 90% observed a single time. The sequencing used peripheral blood, collected on day 0 of AZD1222 vaccination. The receptors derive from an adult in good health. Both conserved end residues are part of each CDR3. D genes are given only for firm matches. A row's size may be missing; if present it is once, few, many or a size class.

CDR3aa: CASSPRDNSPLHF
CDR3nt: TGCGCCAGCAGCCCGCGGGACAATTCACCCCTCCACTTT
abundance: once
v_gene: TRBV5-1
j_gene: TRBJ1-6
d_gene: .

CDR3aa: CASSSLAGGRGEQYF
CDR3nt: TGTGCCAGCAGTTCCCTAGCGGGAGGTCGCGGGGAGCAGTACTTC
abundance: .
v_gene: TRBV28
j_gene: TRBJ2-7
d_gene: TRBD2

CDR3aa: CASSFGGGGYTF
CDR3nt: TGTGCCAGCAGCTTTGGGGGTGGCGGCTACACCTTC
abundance: .
v_gene: TRBV5-6
j_gene: TRBJ1-2
d_gene: .

CDR3aa: CASSLAGIDEQFF
CDR3nt: TGTGCCAGCAGTTTAGCGGGAATAGACGAGCAGTTCTTC
abundance: once
v_gene: TRBV5-4
j_gene: TRBJ2-1
d_gene: TRBD2

CDR3aa: CASRASQTSGKVNEQFF
CDR3nt: TGTGCCAGCAGAGCGTCTCAGACTAGCGGGAAAGTGAATGAGCAGTTCTTC
abundance: .
v_gene: TRBV25-1
j_gene: TRBJ2-1
d_gene: TRBD2

CDR3aa: CASSPTQGAGGYTF
CDR3nt: TGTGCCAGCAGCCCTACCCAGGGGGCCGGTGGCTACACCTTC
abundance: .
v_gene: TRBV11-2
j_gene: TRBJ1-2
d_gene: TRBD1

CDR3aa: CASSLPGGGADTQYF
CDR3nt: TGTGCCAGCAGCCTTCCGGGCGGGGGTGCAGATACGCAGTATTTT
abundance: .
v_gene: TRBV3-1/TRBV3-2
j_gene: TRBJ2-3
d_gene: TRBD2

CDR3aa: CASLGGLAMVYYEQYF
CDR3nt: TGTGCCAGCTTAGGGGGACTAGCAATGGTATACTACGAGCAGTACTTC
abundance: .
v_gene: TRBV27
j_gene: TRBJ2-7
d_gene: TRBD2

CDR3aa: CASSLSNSGRGKTQYF
CDR3nt: TGTGCCAGCAGTTTATCGAACAGCGGGAGAGGAAAGACCCAGTACTTC
abundance: .
v_gene: TRBV27
j_gene: TRBJ2-5
d_gene: TRBD2

CDR3aa: CASSIRDKSSYNSPLHF
CDR3nt: TGTGCCAGTAGTATCCGGGACAAGAGCTCCTATAATTCACCCCTCCACTTT
abundance: .
v_gene: TRBV19
j_gene: TRBJ1-6
d_gene: .

CDR3aa: CASRAPSHYQVAEAFF
CDR3nt: TGTGCCAGCAGAGCCCCGAGCCATTATCAGGTCGCTGAAGCTTTCTTT
abundance: few
v_gene: TRBV2
j_gene: TRBJ1-1
d_gene: .

CDR3aa: CASSPGYGYTF
CDR3nt: TGTGCCAGCAGCCCGGGCTATGGCTACACCTTC
abundance: .
v_gene: TRBV5-8
j_gene: TRBJ1-2
d_gene: .

CDR3aa: CASRRTGDEKLFF
CDR3nt: TGTGCCAGCAGACGTACCGGGGACGAGAAACTGTTTTTT
abundance: .
v_gene: TRBV7-9
j_gene: TRBJ1-4
d_gene: .

CDR3aa: CASKAGGSYNEQFF
CDR3nt: TGTGCCAGCAAGGCGGGCGGTTCCTACAATGAGCAGTTCTTC
abundance: .
v_gene: TRBV2
j_gene: TRBJ2-1
d_gene: .

CDR3aa: CASSLSAGTEYGYTF
CDR3nt: TGTGCCAGCAGCTTATCTGCCGGGACAGAGTATGGCTACACCTTC
abundance: .
v_gene: TRBV7-3
j_gene: TRBJ1-2
d_gene: TRBD1

CDR3aa: CASRTKNSYEQYF
CDR3nt: TGTGCCAGCAGAACAAAAAACTCCTACGAGCAGTACTTC
abundance: .
v_gene: TRBV28
j_gene: TRBJ2-7
d_gene: .

CDR3aa: CASTPRGEFNQPQHF
CDR3nt: TGTGCCAGTACCCCAAGGGGAGAATTCAATCAGCCCCAGCATTTT
abundance: .
v_gene: TRBV19
j_gene: TRBJ1-5
d_gene: .

CDR3aa: CASRGGPASGKLFF
CDR3nt: TGTGCCAGCCGTGGGGGCCCAGCCTCTGGGAAACTGTTTTTT
abundance: .
v_gene: TRBV2
j_gene: TRBJ1-4
d_gene: .

CDR3aa: CASSFPGQGGNYGYTF
CDR3nt: TGTGCCAGCAGCTTTCCCGGACAGGGTGGAAACTATGGCTACACCTTC
abundance: .
v_gene: TRBV7-9
j_gene: TRBJ1-2
d_gene: TRBD1

CDR3aa: CASKLGGQPQHF
CDR3nt: TGTGCCAGTAAGTTAGGGGGTCAGCCCCAGCATTTT
abundance: .
v_gene: TRBV28
j_gene: TRBJ1-5
d_gene: .

CDR3aa: CASSLLMNTEAFF
CDR3nt: TGTGCCAGCAGTTTGTTAATGAACACTGAAGCTTTCTTT
abundance: .
v_gene: TRBV28
j_gene: TRBJ1-1
d_gene: .

CDR3aa: CASSFAGAGELFF
CDR3nt: TGTGCCAGCAGTTTTGCAGGCGCCGGGGAGCTGTTTTTT
abundance: .
v_gene: TRBV27
j_gene: TRBJ2-2
d_gene: .

CDR3aa: CASSQIGTGQAFF
CDR3nt: TGTGCCAGCAGTCAAATAGGGACAGGGCAAGCTTTCTTT
abundance: .
v_gene: TRBV12-3/TRBV12-4
j_gene: TRBJ1-1
d_gene: TRBD1

CDR3aa: CASRGGAGGYYNEQFF
CDR3nt: TGTGCCAGCCGCGGAGGAGCGGGAGGGTACTACAATGAGCAGTTCTTC
abundance: many
v_gene: TRBV7-9
j_gene: TRBJ2-1
d_gene: TRBD2

CDR3aa: CASSQALAGYEQFF
CDR3nt: TGTGCCAGCAGCCAAGCCCTAGCGGGATACGAGCAGTTCTTC
abundance: .
v_gene: TRBV3-1/TRBV3-2
j_gene: TRBJ2-1
d_gene: TRBD2

CDR3aa: CASSPGTSGKNEQFF
CDR3nt: TGCGCCAGCAGCCCCGGGACTAGCGGGAAGAATGAGCAGTTCTTC
abundance: .
v_gene: TRBV4-1
j_gene: TRBJ2-1
d_gene: TRBD2

CDR3aa: CASSPKYSGSWHEQFF
CDR3nt: TGTGCCAGCAGCCCAAAATATAGCGGGAGCTGGCATGAGCAGTTCTTC
abundance: few
v_gene: TRBV5-4
j_gene: TRBJ2-1
d_gene: TRBD2

CDR3aa: CASSNRAAGRGRTEAFF
CDR3nt: TGTGCCAGCAGCAACAGGGCGGCCGGGAGGGGAAGGACTGAAGCTTTCTTT
abundance: .
v_gene: TRBV14
j_gene: TRBJ1-1
d_gene: .

CDR3aa: CASSPRREGRNEQFF
CDR3nt: TGTGCCAGCAGCCCCAGGCGGGAGGGCCGGAATGAGCAGTTCTTC
abundance: .
v_gene: TRBV7-9
j_gene: TRBJ2-1
d_gene: TRBD2

CDR3aa: CASSLGELAKNIQYF
CDR3nt: TGTGCCAGCAGCTTGGGCGAATTAGCCAAAAACATTCAGTACTTC
abundance: .
v_gene: TRBV5-8
j_gene: TRBJ2-4
d_gene: .

CDR3aa: CASSPDSGWGPDTQYF
CDR3nt: TGTGCCAGCAGCCCCGACTCCGGGTGGGGCCCAGATACGCAGTATTTT
abundance: .
v_gene: TRBV9
j_gene: TRBJ2-3
d_gene: .